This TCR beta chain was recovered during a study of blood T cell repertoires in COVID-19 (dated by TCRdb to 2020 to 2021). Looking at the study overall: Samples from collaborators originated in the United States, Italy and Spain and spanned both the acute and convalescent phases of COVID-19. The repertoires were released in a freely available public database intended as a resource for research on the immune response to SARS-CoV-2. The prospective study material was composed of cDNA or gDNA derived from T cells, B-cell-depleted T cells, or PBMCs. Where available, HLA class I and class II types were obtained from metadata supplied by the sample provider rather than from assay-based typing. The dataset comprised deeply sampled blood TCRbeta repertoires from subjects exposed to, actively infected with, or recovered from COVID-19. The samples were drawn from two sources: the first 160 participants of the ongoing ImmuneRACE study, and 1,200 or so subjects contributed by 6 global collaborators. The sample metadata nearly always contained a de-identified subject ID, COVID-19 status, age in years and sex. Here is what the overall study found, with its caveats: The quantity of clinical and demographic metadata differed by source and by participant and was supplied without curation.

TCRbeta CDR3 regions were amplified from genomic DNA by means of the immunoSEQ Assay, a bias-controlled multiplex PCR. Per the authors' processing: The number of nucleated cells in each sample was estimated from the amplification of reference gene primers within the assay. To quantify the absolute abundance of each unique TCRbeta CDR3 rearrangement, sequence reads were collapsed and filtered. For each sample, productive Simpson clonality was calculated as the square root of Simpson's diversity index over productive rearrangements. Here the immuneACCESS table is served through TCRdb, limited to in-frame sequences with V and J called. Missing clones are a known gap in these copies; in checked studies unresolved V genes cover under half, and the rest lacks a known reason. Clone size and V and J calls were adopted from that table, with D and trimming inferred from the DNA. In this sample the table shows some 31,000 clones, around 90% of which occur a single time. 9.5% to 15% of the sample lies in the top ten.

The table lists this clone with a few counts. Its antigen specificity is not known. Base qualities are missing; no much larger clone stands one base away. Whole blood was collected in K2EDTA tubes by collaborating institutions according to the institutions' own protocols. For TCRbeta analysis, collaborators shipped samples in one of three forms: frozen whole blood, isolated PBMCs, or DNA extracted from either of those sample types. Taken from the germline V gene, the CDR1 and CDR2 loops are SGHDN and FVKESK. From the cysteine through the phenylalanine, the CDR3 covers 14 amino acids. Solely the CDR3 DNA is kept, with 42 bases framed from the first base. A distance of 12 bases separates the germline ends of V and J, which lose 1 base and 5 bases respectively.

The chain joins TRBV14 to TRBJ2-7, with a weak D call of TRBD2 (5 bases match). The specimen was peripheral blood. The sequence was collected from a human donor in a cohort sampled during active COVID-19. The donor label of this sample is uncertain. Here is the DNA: TGTGCCAGCAGCCAAGGGGTTAGCGTAAACGAGCAGTACTTC. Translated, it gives CASSQGVSVNEQYF.